This TCR beta chain was identified during a study of T cells after yellow fever vaccination. Study results and caveats: Overall, a small share of clonotypes was seen in both CD4 and CD8 compartments.

It was through 5'RACE template switching that TCR cDNA was made, with a universal primer site and UMIs added. MiXCR, applied by TCRdb to the 5' RACE reads, yields one record per CDR3 protein. The repertoire consists of roughly 260,000 distinct CDR3 sequences, with 13% occurring once and the leading ten covering 0.4% to 0.55%. This clonotype was seen a few times. As yet, its antigen is unknown. This CDR3 is built from 13 residues. Germline CDR1 KGHDR, CDR2 SFDVKD. V lost 4 bases, J lost 9 bases, and 12 bases lay in between. The specimen was CD4+ T cells sorted from PBMCs, collected 45 days after the yellow fever booster vaccination. The chain recombines TRBV24-1 with TRBJ2-1; D may be TRBD2 (6 bases). The clonotype originates from a man aged 30 to 45 who received the YFV17D yellow fever vaccine. In nucleotides, the CDR3 is TGTGCCACCAGTGACTTCGTCGGGGGTGAGCAGTTCTTC. Protein: CATSDFVGGEQFF.